This entry lists 31 T cell receptor beta chains sequenced from one sample in a study of shared T cell receptors in the human thymus. The assay was immunoSEQ multiplex PCR, and TCRdb's table has in-frame clones only and misses some. This sample has approximately 660,000 clones, with around 89% found just once. The same data also contributed to another study, on human thymus T cells.

Sequences were obtained from thymocytes. These receptors were collected from a boy under three years old with a congenital heart defect.

The J gene is TRBJ2-1, the V gene TRBV5-1; D might be TRBD2 (6 bases). Trimming took 3 bases from V and 7 from J, leaving 20 bases between them. CDR3 length equals 16 residues. The germline V gene has CDR1 SGHRS and CDR2 YFSETQ. CDR3 amino acids: CASSSRPAGDHNEQFF. The CDR3 DNA sequence: TGCGCCAGCAGCTCCCGCCCAGCGGGTGATCATAATGAGCAGTTCTTC. The full variable domain, in which reference TRBV5-1 and TRBJ2-1 provide the parts outside the CDR3, is KAGVTQTPRYLIKTRGQQVTLSCSPISGHRSVSWYQQTPGQGLQFLFEYFSETQRNKGNFPGRFSGRQFSNSRSEMNVSTLELGDSALYLCASSSRPAGDHNEQFFGPGTRLTVL.

J is TRBJ2-1 and V is TRBV14; 15 nucleotides align to TRBD2. The junction had 8 bases not matched to a gene; V was cut back by 2 bases and J by 9 bases. The CDR3 sequence is 17 residues long. The germline CDR1 and CDR2 sequences are SGHDN and FVKESK. The CDR3 DNA is TGTGCCAGCAGCCAAAACGAACCGGGACTAGCGGGAGGTGAGCAGTTCTTC. As protein: CASSQNEPGLAGGEQFF.

The chain has TRBV4-1 and TRBJ1-3, with D perhaps TRBD1 (5 bases). Looked up from germline, CDR1 is MGHRA and CDR2 is YSYEKL. The V end was cut by 3 bases, the J end by 0 bases, with 18 bases between. This CDR3 has 18 residues. CDR3 amino acids: CASSHRVGGPHSGNTIYF. DNA for the CDR3: TGCGCCAGCAGCCACAGAGTCGGGGGTCCGCACTCTGGAAACACCATATATTTT.

Only a few counts were recorded for this clone. The rearrangement uses TRBV25-1 and TRBJ2-5; tentative D call: TRBD1 (6 bases). The CDR3 covers 14 residues. V was shortened by 8 bases and J by 2 bases, with 15 bases between the two germline ends. Germline loops: CDR1 MGHDK, CDR2 SYGVNS. The CDR3 reads CASLRRTGQETQYF. CDR3 DNA: TGTGCCAGCTTAAGACGTACAGGGCAAGAGACCCAGTACTTC.

This clone was observed once. The rearrangement links TRBV18 to TRBJ2-7, with 11 nucleotides matching TRBD2. Trimming took 4 bases from V and 3 from J; bases not matched to a gene: 11. Germline V CDR1 and CDR2: KGHSH, LQKENI. The CDR3 has 17 amino acids. This chain's CDR3 is CASSRRIGLAGFYEQYF. The CDR3 coding sequence is TGTGCCAGCTCACGCCGGATCGGACTAGCGGGCTTCTACGAGCAGTACTTC. The whole variable domain, filled in from reference TRBV18 and TRBJ2-7, reads NAGVMQNPRHLVRRRGQEARLRCSPMKGHSHVYWYRQLPEEGLKFMVYLQKENIIDESGMPKERFSAEFPKEGPSILRIQQVVRGDSAAYFCASSRRIGLAGFYEQYFGPGTRLTVT.

The CDR3, as DNA: TGTGCCAGCAGCCAGTTAACCGGCAGCGACCAAGAGACCCAGTACTTC. It specifies CASSQLTGSDQETQYF. The chain uses TRBV7-2 and TRBJ2-5; no clear D gene. With 5 bases removed from V and 0 bases from J, the gap between germline ends came to 16 bases. The germline gives CDR1 SGHTA, CDR2 FQGNSA. The CDR3 covers 16 residues.

The rearrangement joins TRBV11-2 to TRBJ1-4; TRBD1 matches 7 bases. Trimming cost V 5 bases and J 8 bases; bases outside gene matches: 14. Per the germline V gene, CDR1 is SGHAT and CDR2 is FQNNGV. The length of the CDR3 is 16 residues. CDR3: CASSRRSGQGDEKLFF. CDR3 DNA sequence: TGTGCCAGCAGCCGTAGATCTGGGCAGGGGGACGAAAAACTGTTTTTT.

J is TRBJ1-1 and V is TRBV6-6; 8 bases line up with TRBD1. This CDR3 has 16 residues. The junction had 11 bases not matched to a gene; V was cut back by 2 bases and J by 6 bases. Germline assignment: CDR1 MNHNY and CDR2 SVGAGI (reference sequence). Written as DNA, the CDR3 is TGTGCCAGCAGTTACGTACAGGGGGGGGATATGGCTGAAGCTTTCTTT. This encodes CASSYVQGGDMAEAFF.

V and J are TRBV5-6 and TRBJ2-7, with D perhaps TRBD2 (6 bases). V dropped 4 bases and J dropped 3 bases, with 14 bases sitting between them. This CDR3 is built from 14 residues. The germline gives CDR1 SGHDT, CDR2 YYEEEE. This CDR3 reads CASSAGPIGYEQYF. CDR3 sequence (DNA): TGTGCCAGCAGCGCGGGACCGATCGGCTACGAGCAGTACTTC.

V is TRBV9 and J is TRBJ2-3; D unclear. The V end was cut by 2 bases, the J end by 0 bases, with 7 bases between. Germline CDR1 SGDLS, CDR2 YYNGEE. This CDR3 contains 14 residues. The CDR3 sequence is CASSVRSSTDTQYF. Here the CDR3 DNA reads TGTGCCAGCAGCGTTCGTTCTAGCACAGATACGCAGTATTTT.

The rearrangement joins TRBV11-2 to TRBJ2-7; 7 bases align to TRBD1. This CDR3 is built from 14 residues. Germline V gene lookup returns CDR1 SGHAT and CDR2 FQNNGV. The junction had 9 bases not matched to a gene; V was cut back by 4 bases and J by 6 bases. The CDR3 DNA reads as TGTGCCAGCAGCTCTAGGGGGCCTCTCGGCGAGCAGTACTTC. This codes for CASSSRGPLGEQYF.

This chain uses TRBV10-3 with TRBJ2-1; D possibly corresponds to TRBD2 (6 bases). The CDR3 is 13 amino acids. Trimming cost V 7 bases and J 5 bases, with 12 bases left between them. Germline-derived CDR1 and CDR2 are ENHRY and SYGVKD. CDR3 coding DNA: TGTGCCATCAAGACGGGAGTTAACAATGAGCAGTTCTTC. Protein product: CAIKTGVNNEQFF.

The J gene is TRBJ1-2, the V gene TRBV15, with D possibly being TRBD1 (6 bases). The CDR3 has 17 amino acids. V lost 1 base to trimming and J lost 0 bases, with 15 bases between them. CDR1 is LNHNV and CDR2 is YYDKDF in the germline V gene (reference sequence). The CDR3 nucleotides read TGTGCCACCAGCAGAGTATCACCGGGACACCCTAACTATGGCTACACCTTC. This sequence encodes CATSRVSPGHPNYGYTF.

With respect to this clone: The junction shows a germline mismatch at one end, possibly a read error. The V call is TRBV28, the J call TRBJ2-3; D may be TRBD1 (6 bases). Germline V gives CDR1 MDHEN, CDR2 SYDVKM. CDR3 length equals 15 residues. The CDR3 nucleotides read TGTGCCACCAGTCTCTCAAGGGGGAGTAGTGATACGCAGTATTTT. Translated, it gives CATSLSRGSSDTQYF.

A remark on this clone: The germline gene is not matched at one end of the junction; a read error may be the cause. The J gene is TRBJ2-5, the V gene TRBV7-7; TRBD2 matches 9 bases. Per germline, CDR1 SSHAT and CDR2 FNYEAQ (reference sequence). This CDR3 comprises 17 residues. This CDR3 is CASSFPGASGIQETQYF. CDR3 DNA sequence: TGTGCTAGCAGCTTCCCGGGGGCTAGCGGGATACAAGAGACCCAGTACTTC.

The rearrangement links TRBV29-1 to TRBJ1-2; TRBD1 agrees at 7 bases. The CDR3 length is 14 residues. V shed 4 bases, J shed 2 bases, and the junction held 7 bases outside the gene matches. CDR1 is SQVTM, CDR2 ANQGSEA, per germline. CDR3 protein: CSVGRGRGNYGYTF. The CDR3 nucleotides are TGCAGCGTTGGAAGGGGGCGCGGCAACTATGGCTACACCTTC.

The table lists this clone with a count of one. V gene TRBV11-2 combines with J gene TRBJ1-1; tentative D call: TRBD1 (6 bases). The V and J ends lost 4 bases and 7 bases respectively, with 19 bases between them. Germline CDR1 and CDR2: SGHAT and FQNNGV. The CDR3 consists of 15 residues. This CDR3 is CASSSQYRDRFEAFF. DNA for the CDR3: TGTGCCAGCAGCTCGCAGTACAGGGACCGATTTGAAGCTTTCTTT.

The chain has TRBV19 and TRBJ2-7, with 9 bases aligning to TRBD2. The CDR3 runs to 15 residues. V lost 5 bases and J lost 5; bases outside the gene matches: 10. The V gene's germline CDR1 is LNHDA and CDR2 SQIVND (reference sequence). In DNA form, the CDR3 reads TGTGCCAGTAGTCCCTTTAGCGGGAGAACCCACGAGCAGTACTTC. Protein product: CASSPFSGRTHEQYF.

The gene calls are TRBV2 and TRBJ1-1; no firm D call. The germline CDR1 and CDR2 sequences are SNHLY and FYNNEI. The CDR3 covers 12 residues. V was trimmed by 3 bases and J by 9 bases, leaving 11 bases between them. CDR3 region: CASSDGVDKAFF. The CDR3 coding sequence is TGTGCCAGCAGTGACGGGGTAGACAAAGCTTTCTTT.

The chain carries TRBV7-9 and TRBJ1-1; D possibly corresponds to TRBD1 (5 bases). V lost 5 bases and J 1 base, leaving 17 bases between the germline ends. CDR1 SEHNR and CDR2 FQNEAQ come from the germline V gene (reference sequence). The CDR3 spans 16 residues. The CDR3 loop reads CASSPGLLTGNTEAFF. In DNA, the CDR3 is TGTGCCAGCAGCCCGGGACTTCTGACGGGGAACACTGAAGCTTTCTTT.

The chain employs TRBV30 and TRBJ2-6, with TRBD1 matching 9 bases. Trimming took 0 bases from V and 0 from J; bases not matched to a gene: 6. Germline V gene data show CDR1 as GTSNPN and CDR2 as SVGIG (reference sequence). CDR3 length: 18 residues. CDR3 loop: CAWSVLEGQGSGANVLTF. Written as DNA, the CDR3 is TGTGCCTGGAGTGTACTGGAGGGACAGGGCTCTGGGGCCAACGTCCTGACTTTC.

V is TRBV5-1 and J is TRBJ2-7; the D gene is possibly TRBD1 (5 bases). Germline V gene data show CDR1 as SGHRS and CDR2 as YFSETQ. The CDR3 runs to 13 residues. Between the trimmed V and J ends, which lost 2 bases and 6 bases, there was a span of 12 bases. The CDR3 loop is CASSFYDSSEQYF. CDR3 bases: TGCGCCAGCAGCTTTTACGACAGCTCCGAGCAGTACTTC.

The chain carries TRBV7-2 and TRBJ2-7; 9 bases are shared with TRBD1. CDR1 and CDR2 (germline): SGHTA, FQGNSA. V lost 5 bases and J lost 0; bases outside the gene matches: 5. The CDR3 has 15 amino acids. CDR3 sequence (DNA): TGTGCCAGCAGCCAAAGACAGGGGGTCTCCTACGAGCAGTACTTC. Translated, it gives CASSQRQGVSYEQYF.

This chain connects TRBV7-6 to TRBJ1-1, with TRBD1 as a possible D gene (6 bases). The CDR3 extends over 15 amino acids. With 1 base removed from V and 3 bases from J, the gap between germline ends came to 12 bases. Germline V CDR1 and CDR2: SGHVS, FNYEAQ. Here the CDR3 DNA reads TGTGCCAGCAGCTTAGTTAGGGGGGGGGACACTGAAGCTTTCTTT. Translated: CASSLVRGGDTEAFF.

Concerning this clone itself: Relative to the germline gene, one junction end is altered; a read error may explain this. This chain joins TRBV28 and TRBJ1-2; 7 bases are a match to TRBD1. The length of the CDR3 is 19 residues. Germline V gene lookup returns CDR1 MDHEN and CDR2 SYDVKM. The CDR3: CASSFRIRDRSGRGNGYTF. The CDR3 DNA reads as TGTGCCAGCAGTTTTCGGATCCGGGACAGAAGCGGACGTGGGAATGGTTACACCTTC.

The gene calls are TRBV25-1 and TRBJ2-4, with 9 nucleotides matching TRBD1. The CDR3 is 15 amino acids. CDR1 is MGHDK, CDR2 SYGVNS, per germline. The V segment lost 2 bases and the J segment 4 bases; nucleotides outside the gene matches: 3. CDR3 sequence (DNA): TGTGCCAGCAGTGAAATGACAGGGGGAAAAAACATTCAGTACTTC. It is translated as CASSEMTGGKNIQYF. The variable domain in full, completed from reference TRBV25-1 and TRBJ2-4, reads EADIYQTPRYLVIGTGKKITLECSQTMGHDKMYWYQQDPGMELHLIHYSYGVNSTEKGDLSSESTVSRIRTEHFPLTLESARPSHTSQYLCASSEMTGGKNIQYFGAGTRLSVL.

A single count supports this clone. The V and J genes are TRBV7-6 and TRBJ2-2, with D uncertain. Per the germline V gene, CDR1 is SGHVS and CDR2 is FNYEAQ. V shed 2 bases and J shed 0 bases, with 22 bases lying between them. The CDR3 covers 20 residues. This chain's CDR3 is CASSLLFKVVAVPNTGELFF. CDR3 in DNA: TGTGCCAGCAGCTTACTGTTTAAAGTTGTAGCTGTTCCGAACACCGGGGAGCTGTTTTTT.

The rearrangement joins TRBV30 to TRBJ1-5, with TRBD1 identical over 9 bases. Trimming removed 4 bases from V and 6 bases from J; junction bases left unmatched: 13. Germline V gives CDR1 GTSNPN, CDR2 SVGIG (reference sequence). CDR3 length equals 16 residues. The CDR3 sequence is CAWTPPGQGVIQPQHF. The CDR3 DNA is TGTGCCTGGACTCCCCCGGGACAGGGTGTCATTCAGCCCCAGCATTTT.

The chain recombines TRBV19 with TRBJ2-1; D is undetermined. The CDR3 is 14 amino acids. Looked up from germline, CDR1 is LNHDA and CDR2 is SQIVND (reference sequence). V gave up 5 bases and J gave up 5 bases, with 13 bases separating them. CDR3 residues: CASSPMAGHNEQFF. CDR3 coding DNA: TGTGCCAGTAGTCCCATGGCTGGGCACAATGAGCAGTTCTTC.

V and J are TRBV27 and TRBJ1-3; D ambiguous. The CDR3 loop spans 14 amino acids. The V and J ends lost 6 bases and 4 bases respectively, with 13 bases between them. From germline, CDR1 is MNHEY and CDR2 SMNVEV (reference sequence). The CDR3 loop reads CASSDHSKGNTIYF. The CDR3 nucleotides read TGTGCCAGCAGCGATCACAGCAAGGGAAACACCATATATTTT.

This chain's CDR3 is CALGREQFF. As DNA, the CDR3 is TGCGCACTTGGTCGGGAGCAGTTCTTC. This rearrangement joins TRBV20-1 to TRBJ2-1; no clear D gene. The CDR3 is 9 amino acids. Germline CDR1 is DFQATT and CDR2 is SNEGSKA (reference sequence).